This T cell receptor (beta chain) comes out of a study of shared clonotypes between healthy human individuals. Findings of the study overall: About 4.5% of naive CD4 clonotypes were common to a handful of donors. A generally larger estimated richness was seen in naive subsets than in memory subsets.

The CDR3 spans 15 residues. V lost 8 bases to trimming and J lost 3 bases; unmatched junction nucleotides: 12. The germline V gene encodes CDR1 MNHEY and CDR2 SMNVEV (reference sequence). The split of CD4+ cells yielded CD45RA+ naive and CD45RA-negative memory subsets. TCRdb keeps only in-frame clones here, not all; method: immunoSEQ multiplex PCR. This sample has hundreds of thousands of clones; around 74% occur once, and the top ten carry 1.5% to 2%. This clone was observed once. What it binds is not known. The sequenced material came from memory CD4+ T cells sorted from blood. Subset noted: CD45RA-negative fraction. The receptor comes from a woman under 40 in good health. The gene calls are TRBV27 and TRBJ2-7, with 8 positions matching TRBD1. Written as DNA, the CDR3 is TGTGCCAGCGGGAACCCGGACAGGGTAGACTACGAGCAGTACTTC. Protein sequence: CASGNPDRVDYEQYF.